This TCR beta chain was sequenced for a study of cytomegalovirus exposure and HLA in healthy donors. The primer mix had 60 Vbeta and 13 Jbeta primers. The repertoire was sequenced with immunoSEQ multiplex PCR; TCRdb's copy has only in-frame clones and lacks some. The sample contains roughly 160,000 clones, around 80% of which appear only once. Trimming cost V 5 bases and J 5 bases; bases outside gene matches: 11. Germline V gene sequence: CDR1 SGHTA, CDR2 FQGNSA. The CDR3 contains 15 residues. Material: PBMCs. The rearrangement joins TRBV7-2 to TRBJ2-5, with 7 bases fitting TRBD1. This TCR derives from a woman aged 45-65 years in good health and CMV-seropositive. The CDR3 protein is CASSLQTGAGETQYF. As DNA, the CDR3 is TGTGCCAGCAGCCTACAAACAGGGGCAGGGGAGACCCAGTACTTC. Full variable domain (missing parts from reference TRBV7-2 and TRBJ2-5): GAGVSQSPSNKVTEKGKDVELRCDPISGHTALYWYRQSLGQGLEFLIYFQGNSAPDKSGLPSDRFSAERTGGSVSTLTIQRTQQEDSAVYLCASSLQTGAGETQYFGPGTRLLVL.